This note documents a single T cell receptor beta chain sequence. This record comes from a study of CD8 T cells in Susac syndrome. Reverse transcription of roughly 0.45 to 1 ug RNA used random hexamers. TCRdb redid the calling of the immunoSEQ multiplex PCR reads with MiXCR, one entry per CDR3 protein. The data hold around 200,000 distinct CDR3 sequences, with 90% to 95% observed a single time. Germline V lookup: CDR1 DFQATT, CDR2 SNEGSKA (reference sequence). CDR3 size: 14 residues. J was trimmed by 4 bases and V by 5 bases; bases with no gene match: 5. CD8+ and CD4+ blood T cells underwent TCR beta sequencing.

The sequencing sample was made of CD4+ T cells from PBMCs. The TCR comes from a human donor in good health. The chain carries TRBV20-1 and TRBJ2-7; TRBD2 aligns across 13 bases. CDR3 region: CSASLAGGPYEQYV. Here the CDR3 DNA reads TGCAGTGCTTCACTAGCGGGAGGGCCGTACGAGCAGTACGTC.